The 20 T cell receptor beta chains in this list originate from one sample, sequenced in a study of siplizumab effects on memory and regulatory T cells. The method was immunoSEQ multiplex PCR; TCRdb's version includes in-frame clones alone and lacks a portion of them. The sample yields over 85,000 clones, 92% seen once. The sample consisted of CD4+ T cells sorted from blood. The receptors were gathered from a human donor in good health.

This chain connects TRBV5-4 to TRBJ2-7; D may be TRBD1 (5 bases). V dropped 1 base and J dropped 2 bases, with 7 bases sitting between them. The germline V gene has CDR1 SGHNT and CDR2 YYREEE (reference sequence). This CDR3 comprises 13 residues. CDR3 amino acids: CASSLQGPYEQYF. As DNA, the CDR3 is TGTGCCAGCAGCTTGCAGGGCCCCTACGAGCAGTACTTC.

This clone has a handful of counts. CDR3 sequence: CASSLGTLNTEAFF. DNA for the CDR3: TGCGCCAGCAGCTTGGGAACACTGAACACTGAAGCTTTCTTT. The V gene is TRBV5-1, the J gene TRBJ1-1; D remains unclear. CDR3 length: 14 residues. Trimming removed 0 bases at V and 0 bases at J, with 6 bases between. Germline values: CDR1 SGHRS, CDR2 YFSETQ.

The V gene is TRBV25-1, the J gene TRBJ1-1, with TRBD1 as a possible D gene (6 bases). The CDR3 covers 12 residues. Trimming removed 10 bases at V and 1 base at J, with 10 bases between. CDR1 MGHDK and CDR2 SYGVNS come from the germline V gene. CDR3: CATRGGNTEAFF. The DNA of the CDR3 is TGTGCCACAAGGGGGGGGAACACTGAAGCTTTCTTT.

The CDR3 sequence: CSAVAQYF. The CDR3 bases are TGCAGTGCGGTGGCCCAGTACTTC. The V gene is TRBV20-1, the J gene TRBJ2-5; D uncertain. CDR1 and CDR2 (germline): DFQATT, SNEGSKA (reference sequence). Trimming shortened V by 6 bases and J by 9 bases, and 5 bases separated the two germline ends. This CDR3 has 8 residues.

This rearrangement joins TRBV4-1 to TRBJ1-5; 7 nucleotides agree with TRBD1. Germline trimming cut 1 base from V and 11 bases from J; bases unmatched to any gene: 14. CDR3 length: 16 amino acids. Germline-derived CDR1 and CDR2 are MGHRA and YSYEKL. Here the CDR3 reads CASSQAHRGAGSTQHF. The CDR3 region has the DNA TGCGCCAGCAGCCAAGCGCACAGGGGAGCAGGATCAACCCAGCATTTT.

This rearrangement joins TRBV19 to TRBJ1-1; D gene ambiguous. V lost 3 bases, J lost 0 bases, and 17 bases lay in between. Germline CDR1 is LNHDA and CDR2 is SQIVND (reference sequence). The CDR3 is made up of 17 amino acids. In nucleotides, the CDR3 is TGTGCCAGTAGTATTGGGCTCAGAGGGCCGGTGAACACTGAAGCTTTCTTT. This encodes CASSIGLRGPVNTEAFF.

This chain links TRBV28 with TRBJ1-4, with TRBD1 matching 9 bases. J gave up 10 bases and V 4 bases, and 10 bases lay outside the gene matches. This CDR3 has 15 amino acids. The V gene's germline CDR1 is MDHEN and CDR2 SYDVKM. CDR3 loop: CASSSPGQGTRKLFF. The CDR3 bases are TGTGCCAGCAGTTCTCCGGGACAGGGCACGAGAAAACTGTTTTTT.

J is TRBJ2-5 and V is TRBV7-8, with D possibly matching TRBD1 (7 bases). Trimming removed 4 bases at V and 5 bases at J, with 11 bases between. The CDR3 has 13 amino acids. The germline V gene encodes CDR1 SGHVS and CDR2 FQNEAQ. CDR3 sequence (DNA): TGTGCCAGCAGCTCAGGGGGGTGGGAGACCCAGTACTTC. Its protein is CASSSGGWETQYF.

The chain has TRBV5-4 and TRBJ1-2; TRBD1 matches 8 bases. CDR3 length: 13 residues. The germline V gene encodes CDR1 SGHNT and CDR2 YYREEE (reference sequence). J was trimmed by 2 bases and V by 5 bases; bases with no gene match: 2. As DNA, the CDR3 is TGTGCCAGCAGACACAGGGGGAACTATGGCTACACCTTC. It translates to CASRHRGNYGYTF. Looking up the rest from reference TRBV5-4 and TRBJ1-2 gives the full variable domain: ETGVTQSPTHLIKTRGQQVTLRCSSQSGHNTVSWYQQALGQGPQFIFQYYREEENGRGNFPPRFSGLQFPNYSSELNVNALELDDSALYLCASRHRGNYGYTFGSGTRLTVV.

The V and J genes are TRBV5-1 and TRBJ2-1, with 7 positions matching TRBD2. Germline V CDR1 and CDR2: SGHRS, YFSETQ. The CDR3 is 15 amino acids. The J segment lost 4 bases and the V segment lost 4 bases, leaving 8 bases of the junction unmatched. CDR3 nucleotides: TGCGCCAGCAGCGCTCGAAGCGGGAATTACAATGAGCAGTTCTTC. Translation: CASSARSGNYNEQFF. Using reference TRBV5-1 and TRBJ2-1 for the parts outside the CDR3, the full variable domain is KAGVTQTPRYLIKTRGQQVTLSCSPISGHRSVSWYQQTPGQGLQFLFEYFSETQRNKGNFPGRFSGRQFSNSRSEMNVSTLELGDSALYLCASSARSGNYNEQFFGPGTRLTVL.

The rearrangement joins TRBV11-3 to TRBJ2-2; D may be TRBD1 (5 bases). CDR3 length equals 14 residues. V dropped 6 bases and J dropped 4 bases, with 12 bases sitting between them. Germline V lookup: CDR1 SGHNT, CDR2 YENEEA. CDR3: CASSRGGSTGELFF. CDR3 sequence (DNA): TGTGCCAGCAGTAGGGGTGGGTCCACCGGGGAGCTGTTTTTT.

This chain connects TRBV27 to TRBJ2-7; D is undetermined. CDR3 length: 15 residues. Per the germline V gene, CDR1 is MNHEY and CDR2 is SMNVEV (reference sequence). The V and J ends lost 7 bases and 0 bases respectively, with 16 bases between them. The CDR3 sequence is CASTPRFGSSYEQYF. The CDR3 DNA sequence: TGTGCCAGCACCCCCCGTTTCGGTAGCTCCTACGAGCAGTACTTC.

The CDR3 DNA reads as TGCGCCAGCAGCTTGGGCGGGAGGTATGCAGATACGCAGTATTTT. This translates into CASSLGGRYADTQYF. This rearrangement joins TRBV5-1 to TRBJ2-3, with 8 bases that match TRBD2. The CDR3 runs to 15 residues. Germline CDR1 is SGHRS and CDR2 is YFSETQ. Unmatched junction bases numbered 4, after V lost 0 bases and J lost 4 bases.

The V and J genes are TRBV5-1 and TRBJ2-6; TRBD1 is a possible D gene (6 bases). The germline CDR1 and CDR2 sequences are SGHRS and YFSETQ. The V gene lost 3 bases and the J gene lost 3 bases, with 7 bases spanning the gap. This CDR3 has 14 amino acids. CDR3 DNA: TGCGCCAGCAGCTACAGGGTTGGGGCCAACGTCCTGACTTTC. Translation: CASSYRVGANVLTF.

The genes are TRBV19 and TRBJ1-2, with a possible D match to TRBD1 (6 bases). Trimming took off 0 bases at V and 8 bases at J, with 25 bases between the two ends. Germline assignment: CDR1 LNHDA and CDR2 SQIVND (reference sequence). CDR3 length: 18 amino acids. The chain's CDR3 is CASSIDRGQGILNSGYTF. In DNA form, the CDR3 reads TGTGCCAGTAGTATAGATCGGGGACAAGGAATCCTCAACAGCGGCTACACCTTC.

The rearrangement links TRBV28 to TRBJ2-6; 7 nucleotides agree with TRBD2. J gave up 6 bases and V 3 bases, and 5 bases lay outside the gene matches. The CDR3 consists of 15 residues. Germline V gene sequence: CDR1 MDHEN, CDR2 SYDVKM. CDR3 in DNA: TGTGCCAGCAGTTTTCGGGGGGATAAGGCCAACGTCCTGACTTTC. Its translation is CASSFRGDKANVLTF.

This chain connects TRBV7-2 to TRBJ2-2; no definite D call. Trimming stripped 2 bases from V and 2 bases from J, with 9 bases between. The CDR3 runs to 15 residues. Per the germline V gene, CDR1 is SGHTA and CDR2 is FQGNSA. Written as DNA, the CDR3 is TGTGCCAGCAGCTTAAGTGGCAGAAACACCGGGGAGCTGTTTTTT. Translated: CASSLSGRNTGELFF.

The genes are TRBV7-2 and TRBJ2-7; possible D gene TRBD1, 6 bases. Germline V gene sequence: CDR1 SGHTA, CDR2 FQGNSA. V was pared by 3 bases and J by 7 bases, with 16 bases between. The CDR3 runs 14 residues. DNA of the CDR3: TGTGCCAGCAGCTTTCCCAGGGGTGCTAGGGAGCAGTACTTC. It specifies CASSFPRGAREQYF.

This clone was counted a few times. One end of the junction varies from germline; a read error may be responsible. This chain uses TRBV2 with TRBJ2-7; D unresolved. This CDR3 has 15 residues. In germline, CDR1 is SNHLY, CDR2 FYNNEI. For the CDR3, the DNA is TGTGCCAGCAGGGAAGGCTATCTGCAGATACGAGGGCAGTACTTC. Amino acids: CASREGYLQIRGQYF.

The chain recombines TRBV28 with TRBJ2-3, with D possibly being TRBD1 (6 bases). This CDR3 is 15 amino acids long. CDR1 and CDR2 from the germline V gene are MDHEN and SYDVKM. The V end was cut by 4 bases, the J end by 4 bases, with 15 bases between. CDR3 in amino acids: CASSSTGPVPDTQYF. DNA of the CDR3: TGTGCCAGCAGTTCGACAGGCCCCGTCCCAGATACGCAGTATTTT.